This T cell receptor beta chain was identified during a study of human T cells and chemical hapten exposure. Whole-study context: Skin of the upper inner arm, approximately 2 cm by approximately 2 cm, received 2% DPC for sensitization. Throughout the approximately 25-week study, diphenylcyclopropenone was applied weekly to the patients' scalps. Read at 6 days, the patch tests placed 0.01% DPC on the upper back. Alopecia areata, totalis or universalis affected patients, mainly female.

TCRdb re-called the RACE reads with MiXCR, one entry per CDR3 protein. The sample lists some 91,000 distinct CDR3 sequences; roughly 27% were seen once. Described time point: patch test 3, about 24 weeks after DPC sensitization. The treatment: therapeutic diphenylcyclopropenone sensitization with weekly scalp DPC. With 3 bases clipped from V and 3 bases from J, the junction kept 6 bases outside the gene matches. Germline CDR1 and CDR2: DFQATT and SNEGSKA (reference sequence). The CDR3 is 14 amino acids. In its sample, this clonotype was seen many times. This TCR came from a man aged 35-49 years with alopecia areata. Some clones in this sample may be carry-over from other donors' samples. This material consisted of whole blood, taken in connection with sensitization to the hapten diphenylcyclopropenone (DPC). The J gene is TRBJ2-3, the V gene TRBV20-1; 7 bases are a match to TRBD2. The CDR3 spells CSASKAGWTDTQYF. The DNA for the CDR3 is TGCAGTGCTAGCAAAGCGGGATGGACAGATACGCAGTATTTT.